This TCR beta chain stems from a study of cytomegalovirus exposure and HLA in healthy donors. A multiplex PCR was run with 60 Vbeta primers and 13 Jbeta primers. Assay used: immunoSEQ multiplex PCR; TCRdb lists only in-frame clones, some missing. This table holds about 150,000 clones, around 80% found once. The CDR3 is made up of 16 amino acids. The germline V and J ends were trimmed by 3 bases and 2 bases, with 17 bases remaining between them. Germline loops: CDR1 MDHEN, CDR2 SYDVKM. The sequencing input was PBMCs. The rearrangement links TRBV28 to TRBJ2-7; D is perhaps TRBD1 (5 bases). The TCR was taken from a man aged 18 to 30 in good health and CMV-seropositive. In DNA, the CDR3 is TGTGCCAGCAGTTTGCCCCCCTTAGACAGTACCTACGAGCAGTACTTC. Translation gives CASSLPPLDSTYEQYF.